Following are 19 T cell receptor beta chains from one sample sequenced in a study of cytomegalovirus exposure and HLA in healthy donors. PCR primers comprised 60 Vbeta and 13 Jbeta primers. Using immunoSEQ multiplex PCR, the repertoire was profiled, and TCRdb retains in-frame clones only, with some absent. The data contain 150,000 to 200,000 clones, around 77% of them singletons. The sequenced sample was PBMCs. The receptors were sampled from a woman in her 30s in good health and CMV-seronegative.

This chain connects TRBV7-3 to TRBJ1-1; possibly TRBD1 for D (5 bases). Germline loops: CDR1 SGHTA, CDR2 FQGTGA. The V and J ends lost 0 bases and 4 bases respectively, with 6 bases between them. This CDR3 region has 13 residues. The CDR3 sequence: CASSLTTATEAFF. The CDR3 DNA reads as TGTGCCAGCAGCTTAACGACAGCCACTGAAGCTTTCTTT.

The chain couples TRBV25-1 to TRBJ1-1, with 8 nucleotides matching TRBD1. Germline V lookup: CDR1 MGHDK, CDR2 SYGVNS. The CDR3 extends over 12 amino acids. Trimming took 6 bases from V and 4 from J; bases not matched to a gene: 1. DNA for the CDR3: TGTGCCAGCAGGGGGACAGGCACTGAAGCTTTCTTT. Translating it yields CASRGTGTEAFF.

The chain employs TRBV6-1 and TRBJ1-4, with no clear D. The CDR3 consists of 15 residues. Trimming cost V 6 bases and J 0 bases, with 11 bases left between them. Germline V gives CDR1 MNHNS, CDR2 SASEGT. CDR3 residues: CASSSRYATNEKLFF. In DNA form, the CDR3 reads TGTGCCAGCAGCTCTAGATACGCAACTAATGAAAAACTGTTTTTT.

The CDR3 is CATSRGQLNEKLFF. In nucleotides, the CDR3 is TGTGCCACCAGCAGAGGACAGCTAAATGAAAAACTGTTTTTT. V and J are TRBV15 and TRBJ1-4; a weak D match, TRBD1 (5 bases). Trimming removed 1 base from V and 5 bases from J, with 8 bases in between. This CDR3 spans 14 amino acids. From germline, CDR1 is LNHNV and CDR2 YYDKDF (reference sequence).

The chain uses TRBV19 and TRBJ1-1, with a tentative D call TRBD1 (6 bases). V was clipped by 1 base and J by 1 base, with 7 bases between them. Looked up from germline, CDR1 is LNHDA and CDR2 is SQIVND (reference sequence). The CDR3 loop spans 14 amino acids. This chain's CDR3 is CASSIVRGNTEAFF. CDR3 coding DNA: TGTGCCAGTAGTATAGTCAGGGGGAACACTGAAGCTTTCTTT.

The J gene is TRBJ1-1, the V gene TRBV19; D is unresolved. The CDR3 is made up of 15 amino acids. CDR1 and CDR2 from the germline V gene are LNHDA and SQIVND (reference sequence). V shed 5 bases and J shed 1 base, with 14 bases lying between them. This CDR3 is CASSGLSERNTEAFF. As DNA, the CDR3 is TGTGCCAGTAGTGGCCTCAGTGAAAGGAACACTGAAGCTTTCTTT. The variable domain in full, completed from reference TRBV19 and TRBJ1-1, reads DGGITQSPKYLFRKEGQNVTLSCEQNLNHDAMYWYRQDPGQGLRLIYYSQIVNDFQKGDIAEGYSVSREKKESFPLTVTSAQKNPTAFYLCASSGLSERNTEAFFGQGTRLTVV.

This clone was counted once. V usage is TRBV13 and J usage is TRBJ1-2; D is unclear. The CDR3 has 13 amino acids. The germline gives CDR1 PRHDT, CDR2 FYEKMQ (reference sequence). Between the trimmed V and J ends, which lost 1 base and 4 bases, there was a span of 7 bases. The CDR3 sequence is CASSLEDFYGYTF. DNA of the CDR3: TGTGCCAGCAGCTTAGAAGACTTCTATGGCTACACCTTC. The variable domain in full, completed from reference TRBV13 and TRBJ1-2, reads AAGVIQSPRHLIKEKRETATLKCYPIPRHDTVYWYQQGPGQDPQFLISFYEKMQSDKGSIPDRFSAQQFSDYHSELNMSSLELGDSALYFCASSLEDFYGYTFGSGTRLTVV.

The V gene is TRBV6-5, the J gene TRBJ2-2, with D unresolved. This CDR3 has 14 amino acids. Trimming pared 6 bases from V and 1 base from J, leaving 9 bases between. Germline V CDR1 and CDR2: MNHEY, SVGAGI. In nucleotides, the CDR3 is TGTGCCAGCAGGGGCCAGGTGAACACCGGGGAGCTGTTTTTT. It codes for CASRGQVNTGELFF.

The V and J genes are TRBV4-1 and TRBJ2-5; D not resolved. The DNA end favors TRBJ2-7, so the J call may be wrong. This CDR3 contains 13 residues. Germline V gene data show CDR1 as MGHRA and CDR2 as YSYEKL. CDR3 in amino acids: CASSPSLTHEQYF. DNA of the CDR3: TGCGCCAGCAGCCCCTCCCTTACGCACGAGCAGTACTTC.

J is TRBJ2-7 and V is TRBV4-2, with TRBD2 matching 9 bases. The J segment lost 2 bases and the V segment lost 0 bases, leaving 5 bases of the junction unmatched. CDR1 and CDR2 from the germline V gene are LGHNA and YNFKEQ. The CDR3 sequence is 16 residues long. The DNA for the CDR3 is TGTGCCAGCAGCCAAGATACGACTAGCGGTCCCTACGAGCAGTACTTC. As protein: CASSQDTTSGPYEQYF.

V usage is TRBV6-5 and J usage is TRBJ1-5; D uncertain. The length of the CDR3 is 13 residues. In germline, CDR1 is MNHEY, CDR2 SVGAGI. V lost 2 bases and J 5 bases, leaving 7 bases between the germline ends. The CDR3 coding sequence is TGTGCCAGCAGTTACGACATCTATCAGCCCCAGCATTTT. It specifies CASSYDIYQPQHF.

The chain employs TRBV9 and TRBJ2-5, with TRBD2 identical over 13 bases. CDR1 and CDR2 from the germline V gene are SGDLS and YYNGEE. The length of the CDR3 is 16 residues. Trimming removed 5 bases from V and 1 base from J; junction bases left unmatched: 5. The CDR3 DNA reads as TGTGCCAGCAGTGCTGGACTAGCGGGGGCCCAAGAGACCCAGTACTTC. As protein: CASSAGLAGAQETQYF. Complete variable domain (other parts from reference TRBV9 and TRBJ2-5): DSGVTQTPKHLITATGQRVTLRCSPRSGDLSVYWYQQSLDQGLQFLIQYYNGEERAKGNILERFSAQQFPDLHSELNLSSLELGDSALYFCASSAGLAGAQETQYFGPGTRLLVL.

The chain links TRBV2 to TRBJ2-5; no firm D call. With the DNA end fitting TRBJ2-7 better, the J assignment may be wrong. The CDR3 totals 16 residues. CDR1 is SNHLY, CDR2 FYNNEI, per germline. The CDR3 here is CASSPYPGASAYEQYF. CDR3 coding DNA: TGTGCCAGCAGTCCGTACCCCGGCGCTAGTGCCTACGAGCAGTACTTC.

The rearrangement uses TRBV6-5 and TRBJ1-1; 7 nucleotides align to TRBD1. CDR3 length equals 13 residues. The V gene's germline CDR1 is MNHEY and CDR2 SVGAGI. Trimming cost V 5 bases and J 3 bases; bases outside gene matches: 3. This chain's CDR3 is CASSGTDHTEAFF. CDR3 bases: TGTGCCAGCAGTGGGACAGACCACACTGAAGCTTTCTTT.

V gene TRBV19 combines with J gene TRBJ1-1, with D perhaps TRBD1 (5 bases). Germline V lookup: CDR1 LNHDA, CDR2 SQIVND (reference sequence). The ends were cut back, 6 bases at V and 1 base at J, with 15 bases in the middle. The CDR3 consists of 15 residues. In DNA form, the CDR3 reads TGTGCCAGTAGAACCTCAGGGTCCCGGAACACTGAAGCTTTCTTT. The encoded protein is CASRTSGSRNTEAFF.

In DNA, the CDR3 is TGTGCCAGCGGGTCAGGGTTCCGGGAAAAACTGTTTTTT. Protein product: CASGSGFREKLFF. This chain joins TRBV6-1 and TRBJ1-4; tentatively, D is TRBD1 (5 bases). Trimming removed 8 bases from V and 8 bases from J, with 15 bases in between. This CDR3 contains 13 residues. The germline V gene has CDR1 MNHNS and CDR2 SASEGT.

CDR3 coding DNA: TGTGCCAGCAGCTTACCCGGGACAGGGCTCAATGAGCAGTTCTTC. Protein sequence: CASSLPGTGLNEQFF. V and J are TRBV5-6 and TRBJ2-1, with 9 bases lining up with TRBD1. The CDR3 is made up of 15 amino acids. V lost 2 bases, J lost 6 bases, and 6 bases stayed unmatched. Looked up from germline, CDR1 is SGHDT and CDR2 is YYEEEE. The entire variable domain, with the rest obtained from reference TRBV5-6 and TRBJ2-1, is as follows: DAGVTQSPTHLIKTRGQQVTLRCSPKSGHDTVSWYQQALGQGPQFIFQYYEEEERQRGNFPDRFSGHQFPNYSSELNVNALLLGDSALYLCASSLPGTGLNEQFFGPGTRLTVL.

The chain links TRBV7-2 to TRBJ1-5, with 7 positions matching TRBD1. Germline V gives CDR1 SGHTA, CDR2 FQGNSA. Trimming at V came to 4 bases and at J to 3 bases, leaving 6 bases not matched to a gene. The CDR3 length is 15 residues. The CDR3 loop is CASSWTGEANQPQHF. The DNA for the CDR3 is TGTGCCAGCAGCTGGACAGGTGAGGCCAATCAGCCCCAGCATTTT.

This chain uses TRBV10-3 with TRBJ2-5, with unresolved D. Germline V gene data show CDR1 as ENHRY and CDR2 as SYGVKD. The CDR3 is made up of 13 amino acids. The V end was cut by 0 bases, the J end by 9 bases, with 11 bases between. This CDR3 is CAISESQVPPQYF. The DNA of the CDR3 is TGTGCCATCAGTGAGTCTCAGGTTCCGCCCCAGTACTTC.